The 13 T cell receptor beta chains below were found in one sample sequenced in a study of T cells expressing NK-cell markers. Following a re-call of the 5' RACE reads, TCRdb has one entry per CDR3 protein and lacks DNA. The listing records some 300,000 distinct CDR3 sequences. Sequenced sample: blood T cells: a sorted CD56 or NKG2C T cell subset, CD4+ or CD8+ T cells, or bulk PBMC T cells (not recorded which). Receptor source: a man younger than 30 in good health.

This CDR3 is CASSGVASGPHEQYF. V is TRBV6-1 and J is TRBJ2-7; TCRdb indicates TRBD2, and absent DNA this call remains unverified. The germline V gene encodes CDR1 MNHNS and CDR2 SASEGT. This CDR3 has 15 residues.

This sequence joins TRBV12-3 or TRBV12-4 and TRBJ2-3; TCRdb's D call of TRBD2 is untestable without DNA. The CDR3 length is 18 residues. CDR3 protein: CASSSSIRLAGTTDTQYF.

V is TRBV6-1 and J is TRBJ1-1; no DNA is available, so the TRBD1 call from TCRdb remains unchecked. The CDR3 loop spans 14 amino acids. The germline V gene has CDR1 MNHNS and CDR2 SASEGT. The CDR3 reads CASSEDRGFTEAFF.

The J gene is TRBJ2-3, the V gene TRBV21-1; TCRdb proposes TRBD2, but this gene call is untestable without DNA. TRBV21-1 is a pseudogene segment. The CDR3 consists of 15 residues. The CDR3 is CASSKAAGPPDTQYF.

The genes are TRBV7-9 and TRBJ2-7. CDR3 length: 15 amino acids. Germline CDR1 is SEHNR and CDR2 is FQNEAQ (reference sequence). The CDR3 region is CASSPLPAISYEQYF.

The rearrangement uses TRBV12-3 or TRBV12-4 and TRBJ2-5; TCRdb lists TRBD2, though no DNA is available to test this call. The CDR3 runs 13 residues. The CDR3 reads CASSFDPASTQYF.

The chain uses TRBV28 and TRBJ2-1; TCRdb gives TRBD1 as the D gene, but with no DNA this cannot be confirmed. CDR3 length: 13 amino acids. Germline values: CDR1 MDHEN, CDR2 SYDVKM. The CDR3 is CASSFQPRNEQFF.

The CDR3 here is CSVLEPGETQYF. The rearrangement links TRBV29-1 to TRBJ2-5; the D call from TCRdb, TRBD1, cannot be confirmed without DNA. The germline V gene encodes CDR1 SQVTM and CDR2 ANQGSEA. There are 12 residues in the CDR3.

This chain uses TRBV11-1 with TRBJ2-7; the TCRdb call, TRBD1, lacks DNA for checking. This CDR3 spans 15 amino acids. CDR1 and CDR2 from the germline V gene are SGHAT and FQDESV (reference sequence). The CDR3 loop reads CASSEGTVSSYEQYF.

The genes are TRBV27 and TRBJ2-7; TCRdb's assignment of TRBD2 cannot be checked, as there is no DNA. CDR1 and CDR2 from the germline V gene are MNHEY and SMNVEV (reference sequence). The CDR3 consists of 14 residues. This CDR3 is CASSPGLGGGQQYF.

V usage is TRBV21-1 and J usage is TRBJ2-1; TCRdb's D call of TRBD1 is untestable without DNA. TRBV21-1 is a listed pseudogene. The CDR3 consists of 16 residues. The CDR3 reads CASSKEEKGENNEQFF.

The chain joins TRBV7-2 to TRBJ2-7; no DNA is available, so the TRBD2 call from TCRdb remains unchecked. Germline V gene data show CDR1 as SGHTA and CDR2 as FQGNSA. This CDR3 has 15 amino acids. CDR3 sequence reads: CASSSPGLGHPEQYF.

The chain joins TRBV10-3 to TRBJ1-2. This CDR3 spans 13 amino acids. Looked up from germline, CDR1 is ENHRY and CDR2 is SYGVKD. The CDR3 spells CANRIGVDYGYTF.